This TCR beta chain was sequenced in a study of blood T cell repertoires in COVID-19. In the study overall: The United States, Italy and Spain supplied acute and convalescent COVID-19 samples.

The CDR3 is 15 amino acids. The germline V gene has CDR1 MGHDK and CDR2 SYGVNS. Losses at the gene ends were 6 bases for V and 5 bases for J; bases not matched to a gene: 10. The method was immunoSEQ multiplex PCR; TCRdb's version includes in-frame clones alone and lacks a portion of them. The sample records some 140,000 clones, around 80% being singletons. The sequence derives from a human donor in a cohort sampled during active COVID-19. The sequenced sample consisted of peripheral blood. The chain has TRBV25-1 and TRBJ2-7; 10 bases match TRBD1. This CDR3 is CASSLPGQGFHEQYF. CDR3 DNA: TGTGCCAGCAGCCTCCCGGGACAGGGGTTCCACGAGCAGTACTTC.